The T cell receptor (beta chain) under discussion was sequenced for a study of T cells in Graves' hyperthyroidism and ophthalmopathy (dated by TCRdb to about 2019). Broadly, across the study: Peripheral blood samples were taken at initial diagnosis, before any treatment was given. To identify distinguishing TCR V-J signatures, a discovery cohort of some 100 patients was used, comprising approximately 40 with Graves' ophthalmopathy and 55 to 65 with stable Graves' hyperthyroidism. An independent validation cohort of around 19 hyperthyroidism patients and 15 or so patients who later progressed to ophthalmopathy tested prospective prediction of ophthalmopathy. The roughly 100 discovery patients were randomly divided into training and test sets at a 7:3 ratio. In addition, the study compared T-cell repertoires in thyroid tissue and in blood from roughly 6 Graves' hyperthyroidism patients. Following sampling, methimazole starting at 30 mg daily was given to hyperthyroidism patients, and high-dose intravenous methylprednisolone was given to ophthalmopathy patients. According to the paper, TCR Vbeta CDR3 sequencing was carried out on 135 peripheral blood samples, which came from around 43 ophthalmopathy, 75 to 80 hyperthyroidism and some 17 progressor patients.

The TCR beta CDR3 regions were amplified from the RNA transcripts. For the first round of RT-PCR on the TCR CDR3, the HTBI primer set was used together with the Qiagen OneStep RT-PCR kit. A second multiplex PCR round built the libraries, followed by size selection and purification. The libraries were sequenced on an Illumina HiSeq2000 using paired-end 100 bp reads. Processing in the source paper ran as follows. SOAPnuke was used to process the raw data, with reads discarded if the reads contained adapters or uncalled bases, had a mean Phred below 15, or lacked an exact constant-primer or identifier match. COPE v1.2.5 was used to merge high-quality paired reads, and clonotypes were defined as unique nucleotide sequences. MiTCR v1.1 was used to align the clonotypes against IMGT TRBV, TRBD and TRBJ reference segments. Only V-J combinations with frequency above 0.0001, covering roughly 99% of repertoires, were analysed. The TCS score was defined as F50 (clonal expansion) divided by E x V (chaos), with BLOSUM62-based TCRdist calculated between CDR3 peptides within each V-J. Welch's t-statistics and random forest reduced fewer than 600 V-J features to fewer than 15, which were used in a naive Bayes classifier (R e1071). TCRdb redid the processing of the public reads, applying fastp at Q25 and MiXCR, and retained in-frame beta chains. Each record represents a unique CDR3 protein, reported with the most common genes and DNA among its rows. The V and J calls and clone size come from TCRdb's table, not from the authors' own analysis. The sample has about 250,000 distinct CDR3 sequences on record, about 25% of them singletons. The top ten clones comprise roughly 35% of the sample.

In the ophthalmopathy patients, disease was moderately to severely active, with a Clinical Activity Score of 3 or more, a NOSPECS grade of 4 or more, and a duration of less than 3 months. Exclusion was applied to patients with uncontrolled infections, other autoimmune diseases, pregnancy or lactation. Diagnoses relied on clinical symptoms, serum thyroxine and TRAb, thyroid ultrasound and orbital computed tomography. Ficoll-Paque density gradient centrifugation was used to isolate PBMCs from approximately 10 ml of fresh peripheral blood. Total RNA was extracted using Trizol reagent, and RNA quality was assessed on an Agilent 2100 Bioanalyzer. The CDR3 runs 16 residues from the cysteine to the phenylalanine. The entry retains the CDR3 DNA only, 48 bases that are in frame from base 1. A distance of 15 bases separates the germline ends of V and J, which lose 5 bases and 4 bases respectively. Looking up the germline V gene yields CDR1 MDHEN and CDR2 SYDVKM.

This clonotype was observed at least ten times. Its recognized antigen is unknown. The input lacks base qualities; no much larger clone sits a single base away. Results and caveats for the whole study, not just this receptor: Sample size was not statistically predetermined, and blinding of investigators to group allocation was not performed. Most expanded thyroid clonotypes (frequency above 0.001) were also detected in blood, suggesting blood repertoires may reflect thyroid immune responses. In cross-validation, a model built on a 13 V-J signature told ophthalmopathy apart from stable hyperthyroidism with 85% to 90% sensitivity and 81% to 82% specificity, and in testing the same model reached 80%/75%. During validation, the model predicted progression to ophthalmopathy a median of around 7 months ahead of onset, with almost 71% sensitivity and about 75% specificity.

This TCR was recovered from a woman aged 35 to 49 with Graves' ophthalmopathy. The rearrangement joined TRBV28 to TRBJ1-6; the D gene identity is not certain. Sequenced material: blood. The CDR3 corresponds to CASSTVWAAYNSPLHF. Here is the DNA: TGTGCCAGCAGTACGGTCTGGGCAGCTTATAATTCACCCCTCCACTTT. The CDR3 plus the reference TRBV28 and TRBJ1-6 genes for the other parts give the full variable domain: DVKVTQSSRYLVKRTGEKVFLECVQDMDHENMFWYRQDPGLGLRLIYFSYDVKMKEKGDIPEGYSVSREKKERFSLILESASTNQTSMYLCASSTVWAAYNSPLHFGNGTRLTVT.